This passage covers 23 T cell receptor beta chains from one sample sequenced in a study of response to subunit inactivated influenza vaccine. TCRdb passed the RT-PCR reads through MiXCR, listing each CDR3 protein once. Among fewer than 400,000 distinct CDR3 sequences listed, just over 20% were seen once. The sample in question was PBMCs from blood, obtained approximately 20 months after vaccination. Receptors originate from a man in his fifties or sixties who received an inactivated influenza vaccine.

Only a few counts were recorded for this clonotype. The chain couples TRBV7-3 to TRBJ2-7; 11 positions match TRBD2. CDR1 and CDR2 (germline): SGHTA, FQGTGA. The CDR3 loop spans 15 amino acids. The J segment lost 3 bases and the V segment lost 3 bases, leaving 4 bases of the junction unmatched. Here the CDR3 reads CASSLTSGTVYEQYF. The CDR3 coding sequence is TGTGCCAGCAGCTTGACTAGCGGGACAGTCTACGAGCAGTACTTC.

The chain uses TRBV4-3 and TRBJ2-1; 8 bases line up with TRBD2. The CDR3 spans 18 residues. Germline V lookup: CDR1 LGHNA, CDR2 YSLEER. Losses at the gene ends were 4 bases for V and 0 bases for J; bases not matched to a gene: 11. CDR3 DNA: TGCGCCAGCAGCCTGGGGCCTAGCGGGTCTATCTCCTACAATGAGCAGTTCTTC. Translating gives CASSLGPSGSISYNEQFF.

The genes are TRBV19 and TRBJ1-5; the D is unclear. Germline V CDR1 and CDR2: LNHDA, SQIVND (reference sequence). Trimming took 7 bases from V and 2 from J, leaving 15 bases between them. This CDR3 comprises 15 residues. CDR3 nucleotides: TGTGCCAGTATCACGGACCATGCCGGCAATCAGCCCCAGCATTTT. Amino acid sequence: CASITDHAGNQPQHF.

This clonotype has a handful of counts. The rearrangement uses TRBV20-1 and TRBJ1-1; 9 bases line up with TRBD1. J was trimmed by 5 bases and V by 2 bases; bases with no gene match: 6. Germline CDR1 and CDR2: DFQATT and SNEGSKA (reference sequence). This CDR3 spans 14 amino acids. As DNA, the CDR3 is TGCAGTGCTAGACGTGGACAGGGGAGAACTGAAGCTTTCTTT. This sequence encodes CSARRGQGRTEAFF.

V gene TRBV18 combines with J gene TRBJ1-1; D unclear. The CDR3 is 16 residues long. The V gene's germline CDR1 is KGHSH and CDR2 LQKENI. V shed 1 base and J shed 1 base, with 13 bases lying between them. CDR3: CASSPLVVTANTEAFF. The CDR3 nucleotides read TGTGCCAGCTCACCACTTGTCGTAACGGCGAACACTGAAGCTTTCTTT.

The chain couples TRBV30 to TRBJ1-3; D is unresolved. CDR1 and CDR2 (germline): GTSNPN, SVGIG (reference sequence). The CDR3 is made up of 11 amino acids. V dropped 2 bases and J dropped 6 bases, with 5 bases sitting between them. CDR3 region: CAWSSQNTIYF. CDR3 in DNA: TGTGCCTGGAGTAGCCAAAACACCATATATTTT.

The rearrangement joins TRBV20-1 to TRBJ1-1; D is unclear. CDR3 length: 13 amino acids. V lost 5 bases to trimming and J lost 7 bases, with 17 bases between them. CDR1 DFQATT and CDR2 SNEGSKA come from the germline V gene (reference sequence). The CDR3 spells CSAPFQYTGEAFF. The CDR3 DNA reads as TGCAGTGCTCCGTTTCAGTACACCGGTGAAGCTTTCTTT.

The genes are TRBV11-2 and TRBJ2-2, with D possibly matching TRBD2 (6 bases). CDR3 size: 16 residues. Trimming removed 4 bases at V and 0 bases at J, with 12 bases between. Germline CDR1 is SGHAT and CDR2 is FQNNGV. CDR3 in DNA: TGTGCCAGCAGCTCCTATAGCGGTTCGAACACCGGGGAGCTGTTTTTT. This sequence encodes CASSSYSGSNTGELFF.

This clonotype turned up a few times. V usage is TRBV5-1 and J usage is TRBJ1-1; 9 bases map to TRBD1. With V trimmed by 3 bases and J by 1 base, 4 bases remained unmatched. The CDR3 spans 15 residues. The germline CDR1 and CDR2 sequences are SGHRS and YFSETQ. The CDR3 DNA reads as TGCGCCAGCAGCTGGACAGGGGCCCCGAACACTGAAGCTTTCTTT. Protein sequence: CASSWTGAPNTEAFF.

This clonotype was found many times. The gene calls are TRBV5-1 and TRBJ1-1; 9 bases align to TRBD1. The CDR3 runs to 15 residues. V gave up 1 base and J gave up 5 bases; unmatched junction bases: 6. Germline V gene sequence: CDR1 SGHRS, CDR2 YFSETQ. This CDR3 is CASSLLGTGLTEAFF. The CDR3, as DNA: TGCGCCAGCAGCTTGTTAGGGACAGGGCTTACTGAAGCTTTCTTT. Full variable domain (missing parts from reference TRBV5-1 and TRBJ1-1): KAGVTQTPRYLIKTRGQQVTLSCSPISGHRSVSWYQQTPGQGLQFLFEYFSETQRNKGNFPGRFSGRQFSNSRSEMNVSTLELGDSALYLCASSLLGTGLTEAFFGQGTRLTVV.

This clonotype was counted between two and nine times. V is TRBV7-2 and J is TRBJ1-2, with 11 bases lining up with TRBD1. From germline, CDR1 is SGHTA and CDR2 FQGNSA. The V segment lost 5 bases and the J segment 3 bases; nucleotides outside the gene matches: 5. The CDR3 has 15 amino acids. The CDR3 loop is CASSLLGQGDYGYTF. In DNA, the CDR3 is TGTGCCAGCAGCCTCTTGGGACAGGGGGACTATGGCTACACCTTC. Full variable domain (missing parts from reference TRBV7-2 and TRBJ1-2): GAGVSQSPSNKVTEKGKDVELRCDPISGHTALYWYRQSLGQGLEFLIYFQGNSAPDKSGLPSDRFSAERTGGSVSTLTIQRTQQEDSAVYLCASSLLGQGDYGYTFGSGTRLTVV.

The chain uses TRBV5-4 and TRBJ1-6; D gene uncertain. The CDR3 length is 16 residues. From germline, CDR1 is SGHNT and CDR2 YYREEE (reference sequence). V was trimmed by 4 bases and J by 7 bases, leaving 18 bases between them. CDR3 sequence: CASSPPGRGPNSPLHF. DNA for the CDR3: TGTGCCAGCAGCCCTCCCGGGCGCGGTCCGAATTCACCCCTCCACTTT.

V is TRBV4-2 and J is TRBJ2-7; D might be TRBD1 (5 bases). CDR1 is LGHNA, CDR2 YNFKEQ, per germline. The CDR3 totals 13 residues. V was cut by 0 bases and J by 5 bases, with 8 bases left in between. The CDR3 reads CASSQEWTNEQYF. The CDR3 nucleotides are TGTGCCAGCAGCCAAGAATGGACAAACGAGCAGTACTTC.

This clonotype was seen only a few times. J is TRBJ1-2 and V is TRBV7-2; TRBD1 aligns across 8 bases. From germline, CDR1 is SGHTA and CDR2 FQGNSA. This CDR3 region has 15 residues. Trimming removed 7 bases from V and 1 base from J; junction bases left unmatched: 8. The CDR3 sequence is CASTPGTGVNYGYTF. As DNA, the CDR3 is TGTGCCAGCACCCCCGGGACAGGCGTTAACTATGGCTACACCTTC.

This clonotype was seen more than once but under ten times. The V gene is TRBV20-1, the J gene TRBJ1-1; D is possibly TRBD1 (5 bases). The CDR3 is 13 amino acids. Germline V CDR1 and CDR2: DFQATT, SNEGSKA (reference sequence). The CDR3, as DNA: TGCAGGGGTGAAGACAGTCTGAGAACTGAAGCTTTCTTT. Translation gives CRGEDSLRTEAFF.

This chain links TRBV5-6 with TRBJ2-1; D gene unclear. V gave up 0 bases and J gave up 10 bases, with 8 bases separating them. CDR3 length equals 12 residues. Germline loops: CDR1 SGHDT, CDR2 YYEEEE. The CDR3 here is CASSLVPEEQFF. The CDR3 coding sequence is TGTGCCAGCAGCTTGGTGCCGGAGGAGCAGTTCTTC.

V usage is TRBV3-1 and J usage is TRBJ1-4; D ambiguous. The CDR3 extends over 14 amino acids. V was trimmed by 4 bases and J by 7 bases, leaving 13 bases between them. Germline CDR1 and CDR2: LGHDT and YNNKEL (reference sequence). Here the CDR3 DNA reads TGTGCCAGCAGCCGAACAGCTGGGAGTGAAAAACTGTTTTTT. Its translation is CASSRTAGSEKLFF.

The J gene is TRBJ2-3, the V gene TRBV11-3, with D uncertain. The V and J ends lost 3 bases and 2 bases respectively, with 6 bases between them. Germline values: CDR1 SGHNT, CDR2 YENEEA. The CDR3 extends over 13 amino acids. This chain's CDR3 is CASSFTPTDTQYF. In DNA, the CDR3 is TGTGCCAGCAGCTTTACGCCCACAGATACGCAGTATTTT.

This clonotype was counted between two and nine times. The V and J genes are TRBV20-1 and TRBJ2-1, with 8 bases fitting TRBD2. The germline gives CDR1 DFQATT, CDR2 SNEGSKA (reference sequence). The CDR3 is 13 residues long. V gave up 5 bases and J gave up 9 bases; unmatched junction bases: 9. CDR3 loop: CSARRGGLSEQFF. The CDR3 nucleotides read TGCAGTGCTCGCCGGGGGGGCCTGAGTGAGCAGTTCTTC.

The table lists this clonotype with a few counts. V and J are TRBV18 and TRBJ1-4; D is unclear. Germline-derived CDR1 and CDR2 are KGHSH and LQKENI. This CDR3 comprises 14 residues. The V gene lost 2 bases and the J gene lost 8 bases, with 12 bases spanning the gap. This CDR3 reads CASSPGSQDEKLFF. The CDR3 DNA reads TGTGCCAGCTCACCAGGGTCGCAGGACGAAAAACTGTTTTTT.

The J gene is TRBJ2-7, the V gene TRBV12-3 or TRBV12-4; TRBD1 might be the D (6 bases). This CDR3 has 13 residues. The V gene lost 6 bases and the J gene lost 9 bases, with 18 bases spanning the gap. The CDR3 loop is CASSSDRFLRQYF. In DNA form, the CDR3 reads TGTGCCAGCAGCTCCGACAGGTTCCTTAGGCAGTACTTC.

This clonotype was seen a handful of times. The chain links TRBV6-5 to TRBJ2-5; 9 bases line up with TRBD1. The CDR3 sequence is 15 residues long. V trimming: 2 bases; J trimming: 4 bases; junction bases outside the gene matches: 5. The germline CDR1 and CDR2 sequences are MNHEY and SVGAGI. The CDR3 loop reads CASSYGDREGETQYF. DNA of the CDR3: TGTGCCAGCAGTTACGGGGACAGGGAGGGAGAGACCCAGTACTTC.

The rearrangement joins TRBV20-1 to TRBJ2-1; D not certain. Germline assignment: CDR1 DFQATT and CDR2 SNEGSKA (reference sequence). Deletions cut 1 base from V and 2 bases from J, with 9 bases between. The CDR3 contains 14 residues. CDR3 protein: CSARVPETYNEQFF. In nucleotides, the CDR3 is TGCAGTGCTAGAGTCCCGGAAACCTACAATGAGCAGTTCTTC.